Presented here are 5 T cell receptor beta chains from one specimen sequenced in a study of T cell repertoires in cytomegalovirus infection. TCRdb re-called the reads with MiXCR, one entry per CDR3 protein. The table shows 350,000 to 500,000 distinct CDR3 sequences, with roughly a third occurring only once. Specimen: PBMCs. These receptors were taken from a human donor in good health (CMV status not recorded). Some clones in this sample may be carry-over from other donors' samples.

This clonotype was detected only once. This clone may be a read error of a much larger clone one base away. CDR3 region: CASTRRGTESYEQYF. The CDR3 DNA follows: TGTGCCAGCACCAGAAGGGGGACAGAGTCCTACGAGCAGTACTTC. The gene calls are TRBV6-6 and TRBJ2-7; 7 bases map to TRBD1. The J segment lost 1 base and the V segment lost 7 bases, leaving 10 bases of the junction unmatched. CDR1 is MNHNY and CDR2 is SVGAGI in the germline V gene (reference sequence). There are 15 residues in the CDR3.

The V call is TRBV5-1, the J call TRBJ1-4; TRBD1 might be the D (5 bases). Germline CDR1 reads SGHRS; CDR2 reads YFSETQ. This CDR3 is built from 19 residues. V was pared by 0 bases and J by 8 bases, with 26 bases between. CDR3 bases: TGCGCCAGCAGCTTGGGGTCTACCGGGCGGGGCCCTACTAGGGAAAAACTGTTTTTT. Protein: CASSLGSTGRGPTREKLFF. Together with reference TRBV5-1 and TRBJ1-4, the CDR3 gives the full variable domain: KAGVTQTPRYLIKTRGQQVTLSCSPISGHRSVSWYQQTPGQGLQFLFEYFSETQRNKGNFPGRFSGRQFSNSRSEMNVSTLELGDSALYLCASSLGSTGRGPTREKLFFGSGTQLSVL.

The chain recombines TRBV20-1 with TRBJ1-2; the D gene is possibly TRBD1 (5 bases). The CDR3 is 13 amino acids. Germline values: CDR1 DFQATT, CDR2 SNEGSKA (reference sequence). V was clipped by 2 bases and J by 2 bases, with 9 bases between them. CDR3 nucleotides: TGCAGTGCTAGACAGGGCGTGAACTATGGCTACACCTTC. It translates to CSARQGVNYGYTF.

The chain has TRBV6-1 and TRBJ2-5; possibly TRBD2 for D (7 bases). Trimming shortened V by 6 bases and J by 5 bases, and 16 bases separated the two germline ends. The CDR3 covers 14 residues. Germline CDR1 and CDR2: MNHNS and SASEGT. The CDR3 nucleotides are TGTGCCAGCAGAAGGGGGGGGCCGCGGGAGACCCAGTACTTC. As protein: CASRRGGPRETQYF.

This clonotype has at least ten counts. The V call is TRBV19, the J call TRBJ1-2; D may be TRBD1 (5 bases). Germline V gene sequence: CDR1 LNHDA, CDR2 SQIVND (reference sequence). The CDR3 totals 14 residues. The V end lost 6 bases, the J end lost 4 bases, and 15 bases lay between the germline ends. CDR3 in amino acids: CASSRDVYSYGYTF. As DNA, the CDR3 is TGTGCCAGTAGCCGGGACGTATACTCCTATGGCTACACCTTC.